Listed below are T cell receptor beta chains from one sample, sequenced in a study of T cell changes during pregnancy in multiple sclerosis. TCRdb's table, derived via immunoSEQ multiplex PCR, lists solely in-frame clones and lacks some. The sample has just over 50,000 clones, approximately 90% seen once; the top ten hold about 0.6%. The sample in question was CD4+ T cells from peripheral blood mononuclear cells, obtained after pregnancy. These receptors were obtained from a female donor with multiple sclerosis, enrolled in a pregnancy study. The CDR3 runs from the conserved cysteine through the conserved F or W. The order of the fields is clone size, D gene, V gene, J gene, CDR3 DNA, CDR3 protein. The D gene is left open where the match is weak. A clone size is listed for some rows: how often the clone was seen (once, few, many), or a class if it is expanded.

abundance: .
d_gene: .
v_gene: TRBV27
j_gene: TRBJ2-1
CDR3nt: TGTGCCAGCAGTATGAGAATAGCGGATTACAATGAGCAGTTCTTC
CDR3aa: CASSMRIADYNEQFF

abundance: .
d_gene: .
v_gene: TRBV18
j_gene: TRBJ1-3
CDR3nt: TGTGCCAGCTCACCACCGGGAGGGGCATCTGGAAACACCATATATTTT
CDR3aa: CASSPPGGASGNTIYF

abundance: .
d_gene: TRBD1
v_gene: TRBV5-6
j_gene: TRBJ2-1
CDR3nt: TGTGCCAGCAGCTGGAGGGGACAGGGACTATACAATGAGCAGTTCTTC
CDR3aa: CASSWRGQGLYNEQFF

abundance: .
d_gene: .
v_gene: TRBV2
j_gene: TRBJ2-6
CDR3nt: TGTGCCAGCAGTCGACTAGATCCTGGGGCCAACGTCCTGACTTTC
CDR3aa: CASSRLDPGANVLTF

abundance: once
d_gene: TRBD2
v_gene: TRBV11-3
j_gene: TRBJ2-2
CDR3nt: TGTGCCAGCAGCCAGCCCGAGCGGGAGGTAACCGGGGAGCTGTTTTTT
CDR3aa: CASSQPEREVTGELFF

abundance: .
d_gene: TRBD1
v_gene: TRBV5-4
j_gene: TRBJ1-2
CDR3nt: TGTGCCAGCAGCCAGGACAGGGTATTTGGCTACACCTTC
CDR3aa: CASSQDRVFGYTF

abundance: .
d_gene: .
v_gene: TRBV19
j_gene: TRBJ2-5
CDR3nt: TGTGCCAGTAGTATAGATTCTAGAGAGACCCAGTACTTC
CDR3aa: CASSIDSRETQYF

abundance: .
d_gene: .
v_gene: TRBV7-3
j_gene: TRBJ2-1
CDR3nt: TGTGCCAGCAGCTCCATAGCGGCTACCTACAATGAGCAGTTCTTC
CDR3aa: CASSSIAATYNEQFF

abundance: .
d_gene: .
v_gene: TRBV5-1
j_gene: TRBJ2-6
CDR3nt: TGCGCCAGCAGCTTGGCACCCTCGGGTGGGGCCAACGTCCTGACTTTC
CDR3aa: CASSLAPSGGANVLTF

abundance: .
d_gene: TRBD2
v_gene: TRBV5-1
j_gene: TRBJ2-3
CDR3nt: TGCGCCAGCAGCTTGAGGAGTCCTAGCGGGATAATGGCAGATACGCAGTATTTT
CDR3aa: CASSLRSPSGIMADTQYF

abundance: .
d_gene: TRBD2
v_gene: TRBV4-3
j_gene: TRBJ2-2
CDR3nt: TGCGCCAGCAGCCGGGGACTAGCGGAAAACACCGGGGAGCTGTTTTTT
CDR3aa: CASSRGLAENTGELFF

abundance: .
d_gene: .
v_gene: TRBV18
j_gene: TRBJ2-1
CDR3nt: TGTGCCAGCTCCGGAGTCGCGGGGGCCCGCTTCAATGAGCAGTTCTTC
CDR3aa: CASSGVAGARFNEQFF

abundance: .
d_gene: TRBD2
v_gene: TRBV9
j_gene: TRBJ2-3
CDR3nt: TGTGCCAGCACCCGACTAGCTCATACCACAGATACGCAGTATTTT
CDR3aa: CASTRLAHTTDTQYF

abundance: .
d_gene: TRBD1
v_gene: TRBV28
j_gene: TRBJ2-5
CDR3nt: TGTGCCAGCAGTTCACAGGGGGCAGTCGCGTCAGAGACCCAGTACTTC
CDR3aa: CASSSQGAVASETQYF

abundance: .
d_gene: TRBD2
v_gene: TRBV29-1
j_gene: TRBJ2-7
CDR3nt: TGCAGCGTCGCGACTAGCGGGACATCCGAGCAGTACTTC
CDR3aa: CSVATSGTSEQYF

abundance: .
d_gene: .
v_gene: TRBV6-5
j_gene: TRBJ2-1
CDR3nt: TGTGCCAGCAGCTATGCTGGGGGGGCGGTCAATGAGCAGTTCTTC
CDR3aa: CASSYAGGAVNEQFF

abundance: .
d_gene: TRBD2
v_gene: TRBV11-2
j_gene: TRBJ2-1
CDR3nt: TGTGCCAGCAGCCCCGGGGTTGGGACTACCTCCTACAATGAGCAGTTCTTC
CDR3aa: CASSPGVGTTSYNEQFF

abundance: once
d_gene: .
v_gene: TRBV9
j_gene: TRBJ2-6
CDR3nt: TGTGCCAGCAGCGTAGGACTCCTTAACTCTGGGGCCAACGTCCTGACTTTC
CDR3aa: CASSVGLLNSGANVLTF

abundance: .
d_gene: .
v_gene: TRBV18
j_gene: TRBJ2-1
CDR3nt: TGTGCCAGCTCACCACTAGACTTAAGGAATGAGCAGTTCTTC
CDR3aa: CASSPLDLRNEQFF

abundance: .
d_gene: .
v_gene: TRBV6-5
j_gene: TRBJ2-7
CDR3nt: TGTGCCAGCAGCTCCCAGGGGGGCCCCTACGAGCAGTACTTC
CDR3aa: CASSSQGGPYEQYF

abundance: few
d_gene: .
v_gene: TRBV5-6
j_gene: TRBJ1-3
CDR3nt: TGTGCCAGCAGCCGCTTAGGGGCTGGAAACACCATATATTTT
CDR3aa: CASSRLGAGNTIYF

abundance: once
d_gene: TRBD1
v_gene: TRBV5-5
j_gene: TRBJ1-2
CDR3nt: TGTGCCAGCAGCTTGGGAACGGACAGGGGGCGGGATGGCTACACCTTC
CDR3aa: CASSLGTDRGRDGYTF

abundance: .
d_gene: .
v_gene: TRBV15
j_gene: TRBJ1-1
CDR3nt: TGTGCCACCAGCAGAGATGTATCTAGGATTACCTTT
CDR3aa: CATSRDVSRITF

abundance: once
d_gene: .
v_gene: TRBV18
j_gene: TRBJ2-2
CDR3nt: TGTGCCAGCTCATCCTACTCGGGAGATTTTGCCGGGGAGCTGTTTTTT
CDR3aa: CASSSYSGDFAGELFF

abundance: .
d_gene: TRBD1
v_gene: TRBV6-1
j_gene: TRBJ2-1
CDR3nt: TGTGCCAGCAGTGCGGGACAGGCAGGATACAATGAGCAGTTCTTC
CDR3aa: CASSAGQAGYNEQFF

abundance: .
d_gene: .
v_gene: TRBV10-3
j_gene: TRBJ2-2
CDR3nt: TGTGCCACGAGGACTACCGGGGAGCTGTTTTTT
CDR3aa: CATRTTGELFF

abundance: once
d_gene: TRBD1
v_gene: TRBV19
j_gene: TRBJ2-2
CDR3nt: TGTGCCAGTAGTATAGTTGGGACAGGGAAAGGGGAGCTGTTTTTT
CDR3aa: CASSIVGTGKGELFF